These T cell receptor beta chains were read from a single sample in a study of cytomegalovirus exposure and HLA in healthy donors. Sequencing used immunoSEQ multiplex PCR; TCRdb keeps in-frame clones, though not all of them. This sample's table reports about 76,000 clones. The specimen was PBMCs. These receptors all stem from a woman aged 35 to 49 in good health and CMV-seropositive. Each CDR3 is given with its conserved first and last residue. D genes are given only for firm matches.

j_call	d_call	v_call	cdr3_nt	cdr3_aa
TRBJ1-2	TRBD1	TRBV10-3	TGTGCCATCAGTGAGGTTCCTGGGACAGCAGGGCGCTCCGTACTAGACTATGGCTACACCTTC	CAISEVPGTAGRSVLDYGYTF
TRBJ2-7	TRBD2	TRBV6-5	TGTGCCAGCAGGCAAGCGGGATTGAAGGGCGAGCAGTACTTC	CASRQAGLKGEQYF
TRBJ2-3	TRBD2	TRBV7-6	TGTGCCAGCAGCTTATACGCTAGCGGGCCGACTAGCACAGATACGCAGTATTTT	CASSLYASGPTSTDTQYF
TRBJ2-7	TRBD1	TRBV29-1	TGCAGCGTCGGACAGGGGACTTCCTACGAGCAGTACTTC	CSVGQGTSYEQYF
TRBJ2-1	-	TRBV6-4	TGTGCCAGCAGTGTGGACTCGAACAATGAGCAGTTCTTC	CASSVDSNNEQFF
TRBJ2-2	-	TRBV28	TGTGCCAGCAGTTTATTAGCCGGGGAGCTGTTTTTT	CASSLLAGELFF
TRBJ2-3	TRBD2	TRBV5-4	TGTGCCAGCAGCTTGGATTCTAGCGGGGGAGACACAGATACGCAGTATTTT	CASSLDSSGGDTDTQYF
TRBJ2-7	TRBD1	TRBV4-1	TGCGCCAGCAGCCAAGATCCGAGGGACAGTGTCCTCTACGAGCAGTACTTC	CASSQDPRDSVLYEQYF
TRBJ2-2	TRBD2	TRBV7-2	TGTGCCAGCAGCTTGAGCGGGGGGAACACCGGGGAGCTGTTTTTT	CASSLSGGNTGELFF
TRBJ2-1	TRBD1	TRBV30	TGTGCCCTGAGGGACAGGGGTCCATACAATGAGCAGTTCTTC	CALRDRGPYNEQFF
TRBJ2-2	-	TRBV30	TGTGCCCTGGGCAGTAACACCGGGGAGCTGTTTTTT	CALGSNTGELFF
TRBJ1-1	-	TRBV27	TGTGCCAGCAGTTTAGCAGGGAGCGGGACTGAAGCTTTCTTT	CASSLAGSGTEAFF
TRBJ2-3	-	TRBV6-4	TGTGCCAGCAGTGCAGGGGGCACAGATACGCAGTATTTT	CASSAGGTDTQYF
TRBJ1-2	-	TRBV5-6	TGTGCCAGCAGCCGAAGAGGTATGCACTATGGCTACACCTTC	CASSRRGMHYGYTF
TRBJ2-5	-	TRBV11-1	TGTGCCAGCAGACTAACAGGGTTAGAGGAGACCCAGTACTTC	CASRLTGLEETQYF
TRBJ2-2	-	TRBV6-6	TGTGCCAGCAGTTACTCGTACGCGGGGGCGGCCGGGGAGCTGTTTTTT	CASSYSYAGAAGELFF